Included here is one T cell receptor beta chain sequence, with context. This clonotype has a handful of counts. The target of this receptor is not known. Within one base of it there is no much larger clone, and no base qualities were kept. The data are from a study of CD8 T cells in ankylosing spondylitis (dated 2017 in TCRdb). For context, the study as a whole: To find TCR variants linked to disease, the study profiled T cell receptor beta repertoires in ankylosing spondylitis patients and healthy donors. Peripheral blood was sampled, and synovial fluid was additionally collected from ankylosing spondylitis patients. The whole study cohort included about a hundred healthy donors and roughly 24 ankylosing spondylitis patients.

The CDR3, cysteine through phenylalanine, is 18 amino acids long. Here the CDR3 DNA is all that survives: 54 bases in frame from base 1. CDR1 and CDR2, per the germline V gene (reference sequence), are SGHAT and FQDESV. Trimming takes 7 bases off V and 4 bases off J; junction bases not matched to a gene: 14. Study-wide conclusions, independent of this receptor: The disease-linked clones were reported to be significantly enriched in matched synovial fluid samples from ankylosing spondylitis patients. Blood from ankylosing spondylitis patients appeared to be characterized by a TCR beta motif composed of under 10 highly homologous amino acid variants. Some motif variants had previously been reported in the synovial fluid and blood of reactive arthritis patients, which suggests shared mechanisms of disease initiation. The disease-linked clones showed a CD8+ phenotype and occurred at relatively low frequencies in peripheral blood.

Instrument used: Illumina HiSeq 2500. Quantitative 5'-RACE with molecular barcodes was the method used to prepare the TCR beta libraries. The source study handled its data this way. A new computational method, built on a probabilistic model of VDJ rearrangement, was used to identify disease-linked TCR variants. TCRdb applied fastp at Q25 and MiXCR to the public reads, then kept only in-frame beta chains. Each record represents a unique CDR3 protein, reported with the most common genes and DNA among its rows. In this record, the V and J calls reflect TCRdb's handling and not the investigators' own analysis. The sample includes a few hundred thousand distinct CDR3 sequences, with about a fifth observed a single time. Roughly a sixth of the sample rests with the top ten.

The chain was built from TRBV11-1 and TRBJ2-3; TRBD2 lines up with 13 middle nucleotides. This clonotype was obtained from a male donor with ankylosing spondylitis. The sequenced sample consisted of blood, either unsorted or a sorted T cell fraction (not recorded which). The nucleotides read TGTGCCAGCACCCCGCGGACTAGCGGGAGTGGGCTCGCAGATACGCAGTATTTT. Its amino acids are CASTPRTSGSGLADTQYF.